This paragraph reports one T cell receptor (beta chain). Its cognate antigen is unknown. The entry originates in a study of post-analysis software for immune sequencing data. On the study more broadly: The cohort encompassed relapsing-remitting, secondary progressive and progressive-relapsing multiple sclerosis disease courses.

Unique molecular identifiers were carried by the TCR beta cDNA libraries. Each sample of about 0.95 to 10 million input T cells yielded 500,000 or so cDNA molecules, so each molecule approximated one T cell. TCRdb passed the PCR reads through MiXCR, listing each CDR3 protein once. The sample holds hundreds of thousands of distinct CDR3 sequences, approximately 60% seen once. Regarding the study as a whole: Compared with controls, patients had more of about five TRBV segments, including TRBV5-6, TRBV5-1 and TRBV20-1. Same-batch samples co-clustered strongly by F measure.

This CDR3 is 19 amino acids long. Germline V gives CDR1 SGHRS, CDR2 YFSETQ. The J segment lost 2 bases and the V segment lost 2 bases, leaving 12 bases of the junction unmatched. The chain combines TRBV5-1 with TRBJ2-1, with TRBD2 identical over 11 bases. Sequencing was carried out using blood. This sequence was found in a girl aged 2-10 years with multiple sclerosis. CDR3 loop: CASSFPGLAVETPYNEQFF. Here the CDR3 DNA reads TGCGCCAGCAGCTTTCCGGGACTAGCGGTCGAAACCCCCTACAATGAGCAGTTCTTC.